This T cell receptor (beta chain) came from a study of blood T cells in healthy people across ages. Findings and caveats of the study: Changes in expanded clonotypes were possibly confounded, as the CMV status of donors was unknown. It was not possible, with unsorted PBMCs, to conclusively compare naive and antigen-experienced cells.

Germline assignment: CDR1 DFQATT and CDR2 SNEGSKA (reference sequence). With V trimmed by 5 bases and J by 2 bases, 2 bases remained unmatched. The CDR3 sequence is 14 residues long. This clonotype turned up a few times. Its antigen is currently unknown. Sample-barcoded 5' priming and a J-beta primer mix drove a second PCR of about 7 to 11 cycles. A single record per CDR3 protein comes from TCRdb applying MiXCR to the 5' RACE reads. Altogether some 760,000 distinct CDR3 sequences are present, 20% to 25% being singletons, with the ten largest covering approximately 3.7%. These same records also appear under a second study, on T cells of mothers and their children.

The chain couples TRBV20-1 to TRBJ2-7, with 14 bases matching TRBD2. Sequences were obtained from blood. This TCR was sampled from a boy under 18 in good health. CDR3 residues: CSAGLAGGTYEQYF. The CDR3 nucleotides read TGCAGTGCTGGACTAGCGGGAGGTACCTACGAGCAGTACTTC.